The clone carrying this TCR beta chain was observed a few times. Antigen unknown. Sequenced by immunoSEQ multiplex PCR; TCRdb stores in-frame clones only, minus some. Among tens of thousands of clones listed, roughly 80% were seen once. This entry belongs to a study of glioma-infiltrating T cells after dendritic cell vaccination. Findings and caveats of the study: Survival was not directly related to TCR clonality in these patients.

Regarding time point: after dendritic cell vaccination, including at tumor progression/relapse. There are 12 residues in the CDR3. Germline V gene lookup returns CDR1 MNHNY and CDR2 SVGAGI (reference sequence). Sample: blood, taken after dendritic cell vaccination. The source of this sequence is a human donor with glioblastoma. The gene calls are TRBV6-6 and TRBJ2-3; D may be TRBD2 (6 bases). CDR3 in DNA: TGTGCAGGCGGGACCTCCACAGATACGCAGTATTTT. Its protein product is CAGGTSTDTQYF.